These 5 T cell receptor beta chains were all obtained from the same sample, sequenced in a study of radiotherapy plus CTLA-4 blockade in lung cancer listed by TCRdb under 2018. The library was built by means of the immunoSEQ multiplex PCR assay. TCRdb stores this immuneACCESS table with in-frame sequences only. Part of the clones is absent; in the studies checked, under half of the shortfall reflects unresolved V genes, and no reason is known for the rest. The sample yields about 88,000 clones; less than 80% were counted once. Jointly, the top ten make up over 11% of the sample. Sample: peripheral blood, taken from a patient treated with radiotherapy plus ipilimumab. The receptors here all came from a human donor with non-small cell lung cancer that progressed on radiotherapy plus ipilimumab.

The chain's CDR3 is CASNGERADTQYF. DNA for the CDR3: TGTGCCAGCAACGGAGAACGGGCAGATACGCAGTATTTT. The chain combines TRBV6-5 with TRBJ2-3; D call uncertain. V lost 7 bases to trimming and J lost 4 bases, with 12 bases between them. The CDR3 is 13 amino acids. Germline CDR1 reads MNHEY; CDR2 reads SVGAGI.

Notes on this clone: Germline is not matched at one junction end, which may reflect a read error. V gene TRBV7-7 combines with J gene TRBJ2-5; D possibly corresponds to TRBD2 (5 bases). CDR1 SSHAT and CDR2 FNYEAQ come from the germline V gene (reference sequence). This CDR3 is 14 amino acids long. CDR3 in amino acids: CASSSGLTQETQYF. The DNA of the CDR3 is TGTGCTAGCAGCTCCGGACTGACACAAGAGACCCAGTACTTC. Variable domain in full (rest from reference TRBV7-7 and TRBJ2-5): GAGVSQSPRYKVTKRGQDVTLRCDPISSHATLYWYQQALGQGPEFLTYFNYEAQPDKSGLPSDRFSAERPEGSISTLTIQRTEQRDSAMYRCASSSGLTQETQYFGPGTRLLVL.

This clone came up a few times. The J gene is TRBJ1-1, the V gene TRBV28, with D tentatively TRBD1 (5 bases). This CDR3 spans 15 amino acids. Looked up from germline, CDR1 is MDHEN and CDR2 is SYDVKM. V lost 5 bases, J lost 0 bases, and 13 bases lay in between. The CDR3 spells CASSPWGSLNTEAFF. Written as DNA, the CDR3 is TGTGCCAGCAGTCCTTGGGGCAGCCTGAACACTGAAGCTTTCTTT.

The CDR3 coding sequence is TGTGCCAGCAGCTTATCCCCCCCGGACTCAAAAGGCAATGAGCAGTTCTTC. It codes for CASSLSPPDSKGNEQFF. This chain links TRBV7-6 with TRBJ2-1; the D gene is possibly TRBD2 (5 bases). Trimming cost V 2 bases and J 6 bases, with 20 bases left between them. Germline V lookup: CDR1 SGHVS, CDR2 FNYEAQ. CDR3 length: 17 residues.

The CDR3 protein is CACLWGYNEQFF. Here the CDR3 DNA reads TGTGCCTGTCTTTGGGGGTACAATGAGCAGTTCTTC. The chain combines TRBV27 with TRBJ2-1; perhaps D is TRBD1 or TRBD2 (5 bases each). This CDR3 comprises 12 residues. The germline V gene encodes CDR1 MNHEY and CDR2 SMNVEV (reference sequence). Trimming stripped 11 bases from V and 4 bases from J, with 12 bases between.